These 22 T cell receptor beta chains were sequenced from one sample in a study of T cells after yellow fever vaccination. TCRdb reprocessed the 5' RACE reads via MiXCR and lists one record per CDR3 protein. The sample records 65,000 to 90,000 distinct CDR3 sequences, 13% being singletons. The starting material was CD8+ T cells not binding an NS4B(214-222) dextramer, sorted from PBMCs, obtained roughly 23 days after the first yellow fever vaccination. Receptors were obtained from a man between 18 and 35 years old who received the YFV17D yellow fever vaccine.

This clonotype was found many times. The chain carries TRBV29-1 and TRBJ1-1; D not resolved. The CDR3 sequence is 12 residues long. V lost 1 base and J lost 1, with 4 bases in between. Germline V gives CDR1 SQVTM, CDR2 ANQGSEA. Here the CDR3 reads CSVEAENTEAFF. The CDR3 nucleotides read TGCAGCGTTGAAGCAGAGAACACTGAAGCTTTCTTT.

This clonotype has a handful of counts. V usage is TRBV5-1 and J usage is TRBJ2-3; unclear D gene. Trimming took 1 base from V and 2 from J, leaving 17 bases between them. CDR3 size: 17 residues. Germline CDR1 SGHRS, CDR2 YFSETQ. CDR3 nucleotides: TGCGCCAGCAGCTTGACAGCAGACCCAATACTCACAGATACGCAGTATTTT. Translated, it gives CASSLTADPILTDTQYF. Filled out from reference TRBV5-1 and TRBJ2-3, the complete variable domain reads KAGVTQTPRYLIKTRGQQVTLSCSPISGHRSVSWYQQTPGQGLQFLFEYFSETQRNKGNFPGRFSGRQFSNSRSEMNVSTLELGDSALYLCASSLTADPILTDTQYFGPGTRLTVL.

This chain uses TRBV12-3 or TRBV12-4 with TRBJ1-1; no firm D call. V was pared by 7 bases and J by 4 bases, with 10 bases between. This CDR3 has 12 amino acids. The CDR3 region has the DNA TGTGCCAGCATCCTAGGAGCCACTGAAGCTTTCTTT. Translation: CASILGATEAFF.

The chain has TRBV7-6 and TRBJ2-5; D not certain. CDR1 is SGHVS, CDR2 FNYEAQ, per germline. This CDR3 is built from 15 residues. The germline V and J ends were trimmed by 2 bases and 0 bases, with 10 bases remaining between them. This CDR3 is CASSLSREYQETQYF. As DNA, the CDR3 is TGTGCCAGCAGCTTATCTAGGGAATACCAAGAGACCCAGTACTTC. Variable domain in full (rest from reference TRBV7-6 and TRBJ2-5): GAGVSQSPRYKVTKRGQDVALRCDPISGHVSLYWYRQALGQGPEFLTYFNYEAQQDKSGLPNDRFSAERPEGSISTLTIQRTEQRDSAMYRCASSLSREYQETQYFGPGTRLLVL.

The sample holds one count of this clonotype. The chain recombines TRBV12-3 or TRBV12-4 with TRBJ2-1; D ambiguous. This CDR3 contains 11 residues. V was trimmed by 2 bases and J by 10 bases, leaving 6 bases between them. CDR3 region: CASSLILEQFF. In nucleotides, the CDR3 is TGTGCCAGCAGTTTAATACTGGAGCAGTTCTTC.

Written as DNA, the CDR3 is TGTGCCAGCAGCTTGCTGCAAATCGCCGGGGAGCTGTTTTTT. This encodes CASSLLQIAGELFF. V and J are TRBV5-6 and TRBJ2-2; D call uncertain. Germline CDR1 reads SGHDT; CDR2 reads YYEEEE. The CDR3 has 14 amino acids. The V end lost 1 base, the J end lost 6 bases, and 10 bases lay between the germline ends.

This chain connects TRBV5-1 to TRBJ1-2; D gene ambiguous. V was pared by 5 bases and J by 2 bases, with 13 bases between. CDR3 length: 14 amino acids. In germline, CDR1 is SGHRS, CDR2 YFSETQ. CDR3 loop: CASSSLPDNYGYTF. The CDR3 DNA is TGCGCCAGCAGTTCGCTTCCGGACAACTATGGCTACACCTTC.

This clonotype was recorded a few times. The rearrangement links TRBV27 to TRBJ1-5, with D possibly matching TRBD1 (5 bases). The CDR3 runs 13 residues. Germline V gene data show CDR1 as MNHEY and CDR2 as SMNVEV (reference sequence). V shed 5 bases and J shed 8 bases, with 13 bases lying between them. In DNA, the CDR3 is TGTGCCAGCAGTCGTAATCCCAGGGAGCCCCAGCATTTT. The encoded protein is CASSRNPREPQHF.

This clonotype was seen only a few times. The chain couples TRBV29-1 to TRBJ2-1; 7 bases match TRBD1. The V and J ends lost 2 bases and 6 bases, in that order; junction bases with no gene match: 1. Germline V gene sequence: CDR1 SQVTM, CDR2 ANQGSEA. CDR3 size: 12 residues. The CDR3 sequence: CSVERGPNEQFF. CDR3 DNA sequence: TGCAGCGTTGAAAGGGGGCCCAATGAGCAGTTCTTC.

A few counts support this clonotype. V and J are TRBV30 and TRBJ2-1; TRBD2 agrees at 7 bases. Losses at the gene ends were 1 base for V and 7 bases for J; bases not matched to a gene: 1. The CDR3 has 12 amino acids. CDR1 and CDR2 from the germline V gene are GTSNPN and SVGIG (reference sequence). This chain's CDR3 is CAWSGLANEQFF. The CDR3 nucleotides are TGTGCCTGGAGTGGACTAGCAAATGAGCAGTTCTTC.

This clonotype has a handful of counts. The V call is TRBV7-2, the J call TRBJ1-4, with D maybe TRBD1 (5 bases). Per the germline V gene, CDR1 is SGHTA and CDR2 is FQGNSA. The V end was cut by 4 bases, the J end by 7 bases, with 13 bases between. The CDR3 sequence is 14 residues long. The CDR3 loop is CASSSGPRGEKLFF. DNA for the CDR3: TGTGCCAGCAGCTCGGGACCCCGAGGTGAAAAACTGTTTTTT.

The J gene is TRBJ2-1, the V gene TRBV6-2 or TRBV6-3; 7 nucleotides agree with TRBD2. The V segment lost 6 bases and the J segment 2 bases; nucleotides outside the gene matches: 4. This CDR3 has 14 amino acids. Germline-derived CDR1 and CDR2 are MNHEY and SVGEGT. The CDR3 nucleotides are TGTGCCAGCAGCTGGGGGGGTACCTACAATGAGCAGTTCTTC. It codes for CASSWGGTYNEQFF.

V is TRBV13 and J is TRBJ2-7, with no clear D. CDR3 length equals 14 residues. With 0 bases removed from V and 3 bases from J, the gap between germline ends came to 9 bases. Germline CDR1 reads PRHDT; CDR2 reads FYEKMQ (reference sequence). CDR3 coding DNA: TGTGCCAGCAGCTTAGGCAGGACCTTCTACGAGCAGTACTTC. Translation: CASSLGRTFYEQYF.

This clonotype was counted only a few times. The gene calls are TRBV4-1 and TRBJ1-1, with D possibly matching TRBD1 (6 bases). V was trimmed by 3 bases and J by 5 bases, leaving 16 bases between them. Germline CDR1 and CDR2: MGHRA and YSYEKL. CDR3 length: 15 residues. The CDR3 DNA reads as TGCGCCAGCAGCCAGCGACAGAGGGGGTCTACTGAAGCTTTCTTT. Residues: CASSQRQRGSTEAFF.

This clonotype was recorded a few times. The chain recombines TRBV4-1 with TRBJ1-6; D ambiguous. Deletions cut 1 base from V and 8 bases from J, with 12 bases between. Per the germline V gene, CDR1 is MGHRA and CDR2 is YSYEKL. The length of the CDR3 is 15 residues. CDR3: CASSQARRMDSPLHF. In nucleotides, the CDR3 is TGCGCCAGCAGCCAAGCGCGGCGGATGGATTCACCCCTCCACTTT.

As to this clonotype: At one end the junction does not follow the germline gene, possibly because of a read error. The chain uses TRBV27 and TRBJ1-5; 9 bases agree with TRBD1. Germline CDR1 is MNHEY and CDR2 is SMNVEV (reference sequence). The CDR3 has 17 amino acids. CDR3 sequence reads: CASSPTGGGYSKQPQHF. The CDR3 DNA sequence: TGTGCCAGCAGCCCGACAGGGGGGGGGTATAGCAAACAGCCCCAGCATTTT.

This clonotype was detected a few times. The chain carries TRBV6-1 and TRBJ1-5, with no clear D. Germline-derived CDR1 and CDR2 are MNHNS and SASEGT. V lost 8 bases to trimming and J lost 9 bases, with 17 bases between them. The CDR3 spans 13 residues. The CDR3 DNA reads TGTGCCAGCCTAGAGGACCCCCGGGCGCCCCAGCATTTT. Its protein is CASLEDPRAPQHF.

The DNA of the CDR3 is TGTGCCAGCAGCCAAGATCCACGGGAAGAGACCCAGTACTTC. It translates to CASSQDPREETQYF. This chain links TRBV3-1 with TRBJ2-5; D ambiguous. Trimming pared 0 bases from V and 3 bases from J, leaving 8 bases between. The CDR3 consists of 14 residues. Germline V lookup: CDR1 LGHDT, CDR2 YNNKEL (reference sequence).

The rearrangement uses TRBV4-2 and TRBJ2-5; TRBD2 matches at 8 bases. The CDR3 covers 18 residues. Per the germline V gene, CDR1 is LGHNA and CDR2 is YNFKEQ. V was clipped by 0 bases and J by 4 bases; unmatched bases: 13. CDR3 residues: CASSQEFTGLGLGETQYF. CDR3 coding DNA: TGTGCCAGCAGCCAAGAATTTACGGGACTAGGGCTCGGAGAGACCCAGTACTTC.

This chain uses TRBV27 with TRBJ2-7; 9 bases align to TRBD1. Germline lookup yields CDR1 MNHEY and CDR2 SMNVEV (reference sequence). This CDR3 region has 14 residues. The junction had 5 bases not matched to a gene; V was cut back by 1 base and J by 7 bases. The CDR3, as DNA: TGTGCCAGCAGTTTATACAGGGGGCTGGGTGAGCAGTACGTC. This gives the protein CASSLYRGLGEQYV.

The CDR3: CASSYNREQYF. In nucleotides, the CDR3 is TGTGCCAGCAGTTACAACCGCGAGCAGTACTTC. The chain is built from TRBV6-2 or TRBV6-3 and TRBJ2-7; no definite D call. Germline V gene lookup returns CDR1 MNHEY and CDR2 SVGEGT. Trimming removed 2 bases at V and 6 bases at J, with 5 bases between. The CDR3 contains 11 residues.

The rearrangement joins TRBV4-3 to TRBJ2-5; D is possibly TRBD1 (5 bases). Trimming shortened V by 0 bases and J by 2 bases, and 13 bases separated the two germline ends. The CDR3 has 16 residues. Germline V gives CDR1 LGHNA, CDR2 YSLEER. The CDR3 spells CASSQDRGSSQETQYF. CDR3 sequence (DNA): TGCGCCAGCAGCCAAGATAGGGGCAGCTCTCAAGAGACCCAGTACTTC.